This TCR beta chain emerged from a study of memory CD4+ T cells and cytomegalovirus serostatus. The sort gate was single viable CD3+CD4+CD8-CD45RO+ cells for memory CD4+ T cells. TCRdb keeps only in-frame clones here, not all; method: immunoSEQ multiplex PCR. The repertoire includes about 61,000 clones, 75% to 85% of them detected once, and roughly 0.95% sits in the top ten. The CDR3 has 16 amino acids. Germline CDR1 MNHNS, CDR2 SASEGT. V was clipped by 4 bases and J by 2 bases; unmatched bases: 6. The chain carries TRBV6-1 and TRBJ2-1; TRBD2 aligns across 9 bases. This sequence originates from an adult in good health and CMV-seronegative. Sequences were obtained from memory CD4+ T cells from blood. CDR3 residues: CASSALAGLTYNEQFF. In nucleotides, the CDR3 is TGTGCCAGCAGTGCGCTAGCGGGATTGACCTACAATGAGCAGTTCTTC.